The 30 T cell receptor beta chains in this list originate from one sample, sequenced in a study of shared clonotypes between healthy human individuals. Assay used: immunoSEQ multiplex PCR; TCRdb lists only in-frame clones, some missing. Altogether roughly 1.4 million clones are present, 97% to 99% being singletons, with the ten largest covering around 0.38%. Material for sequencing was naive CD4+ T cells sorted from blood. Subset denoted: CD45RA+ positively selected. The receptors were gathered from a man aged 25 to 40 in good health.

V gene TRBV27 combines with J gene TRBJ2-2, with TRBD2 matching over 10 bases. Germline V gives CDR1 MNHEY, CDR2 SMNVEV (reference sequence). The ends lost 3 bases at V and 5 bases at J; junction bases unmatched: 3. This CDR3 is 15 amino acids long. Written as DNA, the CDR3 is TGTGCCAGCAGTTTCCTAGCGGGAGTTACCGGGGAGCTGTTTTTT. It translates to CASSFLAGVTGELFF.

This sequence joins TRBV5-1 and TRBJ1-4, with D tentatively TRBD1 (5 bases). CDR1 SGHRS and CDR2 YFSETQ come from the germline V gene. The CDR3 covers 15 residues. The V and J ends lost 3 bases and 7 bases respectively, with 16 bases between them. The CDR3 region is CASSWGSGRIEKLFF. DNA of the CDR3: TGCGCCAGCAGCTGGGGGTCAGGGAGAATTGAAAAACTGTTTTTT.

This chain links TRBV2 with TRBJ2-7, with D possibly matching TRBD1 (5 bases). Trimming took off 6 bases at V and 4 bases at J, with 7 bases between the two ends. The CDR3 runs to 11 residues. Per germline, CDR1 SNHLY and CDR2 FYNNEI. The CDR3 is CASSGHYEQYF. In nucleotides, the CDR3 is TGTGCCAGCAGCGGACATTACGAGCAGTACTTC.

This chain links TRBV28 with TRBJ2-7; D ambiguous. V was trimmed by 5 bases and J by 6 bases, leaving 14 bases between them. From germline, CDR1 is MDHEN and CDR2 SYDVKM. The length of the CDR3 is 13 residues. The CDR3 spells CASSDLSRGEQYF. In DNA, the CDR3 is TGTGCCAGCAGTGACTTATCCCGCGGCGAGCAGTACTTC. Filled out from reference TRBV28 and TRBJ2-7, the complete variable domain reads DVKVTQSSRYLVKRTGEKVFLECVQDMDHENMFWYRQDPGLGLRLIYFSYDVKMKEKGDIPEGYSVSREKKERFSLILESASTNQTSMYLCASSDLSRGEQYFGPGTRLTVT.

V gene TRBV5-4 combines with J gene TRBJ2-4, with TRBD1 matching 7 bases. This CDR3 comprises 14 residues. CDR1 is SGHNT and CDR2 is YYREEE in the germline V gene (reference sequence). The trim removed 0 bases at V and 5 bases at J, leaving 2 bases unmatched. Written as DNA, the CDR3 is TGTGCCAGCAGCTTGGCGGACAGGCAAAACATTCAGTACTTC. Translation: CASSLADRQNIQYF. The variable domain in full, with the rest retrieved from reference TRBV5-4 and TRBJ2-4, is ETGVTQSPTHLIKTRGQQVTLRCSSQSGHNTVSWYQQALGQGPQFIFQYYREEENGRGNFPPRFSGLQFPNYSSELNVNALELDDSALYLCASSLADRQNIQYFGAGTRLSVL.

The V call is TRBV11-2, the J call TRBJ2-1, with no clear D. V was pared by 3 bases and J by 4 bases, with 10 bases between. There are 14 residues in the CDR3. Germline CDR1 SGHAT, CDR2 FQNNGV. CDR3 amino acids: CASSFTTSYNEQFF. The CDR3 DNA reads TGTGCCAGCAGCTTCACGACGTCATACAATGAGCAGTTCTTC. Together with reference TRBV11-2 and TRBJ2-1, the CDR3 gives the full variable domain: EAGVAQSPRYKIIEKRQSVAFWCNPISGHATLYWYQQILGQGPKLLIQFQNNGVVDDSQLPKDRFSAERLKGVDSTLKIQPAKLEDSAVYLCASSFTTSYNEQFFGPGTRLTVL.

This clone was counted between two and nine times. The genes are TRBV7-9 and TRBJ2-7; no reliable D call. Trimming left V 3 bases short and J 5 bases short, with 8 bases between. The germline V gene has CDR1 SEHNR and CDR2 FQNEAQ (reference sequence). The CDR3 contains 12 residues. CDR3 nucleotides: TGTGCCAGCAGCTTTCGTAGTGACGAGCAGTACTTC. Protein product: CASSFRSDEQYF. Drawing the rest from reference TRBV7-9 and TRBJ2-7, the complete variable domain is DTGVSQNPRHKITKRGQNVTFRCDPISEHNRLYWYRQTLGQGPEFLTYFQNEAQLEKSRLLSDRFSAERPKGSFSTLEIQRTEQGDSAMYLCASSFRSDEQYFGPGTRLTVT.

The CDR3 coding sequence is TGTGCCAGCAGTGGCTTTGGGGGGAGGGCCAATGAGCAGTTCTTC. Translation gives CASSGFGGRANEQFF. The V call is TRBV25-1, the J call TRBJ2-1; TRBD2 matches at 7 bases. The trim removed 4 bases at V and 6 bases at J, leaving 9 bases unmatched. Germline CDR1 and CDR2: MGHDK and SYGVNS. The CDR3 sequence is 15 residues long.

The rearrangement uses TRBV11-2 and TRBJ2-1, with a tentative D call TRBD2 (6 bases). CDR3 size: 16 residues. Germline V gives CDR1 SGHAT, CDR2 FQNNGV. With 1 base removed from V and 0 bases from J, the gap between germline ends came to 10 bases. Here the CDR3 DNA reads TGTGCCAGCAGCTTAGTGGGCGGGGACTCCTACAATGAGCAGTTCTTC. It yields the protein CASSLVGGDSYNEQFF.

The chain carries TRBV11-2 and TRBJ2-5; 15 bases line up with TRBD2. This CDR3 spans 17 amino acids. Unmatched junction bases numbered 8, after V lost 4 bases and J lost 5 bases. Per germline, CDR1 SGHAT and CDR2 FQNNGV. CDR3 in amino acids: CASSSGLAGGPGETQYF. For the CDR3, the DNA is TGTGCCAGCAGCTCCGGACTAGCGGGAGGGCCGGGTGAGACCCAGTACTTC.

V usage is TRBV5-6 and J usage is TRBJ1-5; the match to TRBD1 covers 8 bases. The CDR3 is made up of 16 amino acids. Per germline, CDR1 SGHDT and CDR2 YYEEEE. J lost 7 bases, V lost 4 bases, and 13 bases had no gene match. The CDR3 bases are TGTGCCAGCAGCGCAAACCAGGCAGGGGGCTTCCAGCCCCAGCATTTT. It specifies CASSANQAGGFQPQHF.

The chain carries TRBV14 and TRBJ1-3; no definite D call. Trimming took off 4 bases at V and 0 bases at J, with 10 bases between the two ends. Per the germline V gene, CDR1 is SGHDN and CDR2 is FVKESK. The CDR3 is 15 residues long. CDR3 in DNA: TGTGCCAGCAGCCGCTACGTGAGCTCTGGAAACACCATATATTTT. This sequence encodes CASSRYVSSGNTIYF.

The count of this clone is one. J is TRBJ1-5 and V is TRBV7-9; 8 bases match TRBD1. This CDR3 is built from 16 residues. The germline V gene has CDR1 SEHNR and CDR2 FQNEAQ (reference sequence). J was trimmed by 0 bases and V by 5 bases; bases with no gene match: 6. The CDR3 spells CASSPGTGYSNQPQHF. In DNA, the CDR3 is TGTGCCAGCAGCCCTGGGACAGGCTATAGCAATCAGCCCCAGCATTTT.

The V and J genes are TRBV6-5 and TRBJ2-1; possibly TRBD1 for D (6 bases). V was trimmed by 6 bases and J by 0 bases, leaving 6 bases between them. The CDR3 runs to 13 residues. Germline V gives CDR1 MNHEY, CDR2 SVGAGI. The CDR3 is CASRDSSYNEQFF. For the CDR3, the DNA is TGTGCCAGCAGGGACAGCTCCTACAATGAGCAGTTCTTC.

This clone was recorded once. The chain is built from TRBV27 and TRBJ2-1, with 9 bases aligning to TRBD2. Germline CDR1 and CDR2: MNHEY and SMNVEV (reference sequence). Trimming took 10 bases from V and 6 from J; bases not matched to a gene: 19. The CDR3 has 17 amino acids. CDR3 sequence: CATRRLAGEVTPNEQFF. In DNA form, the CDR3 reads TGTGCCACCAGGCGATTAGCGGGAGAGGTTACCCCCAATGAGCAGTTCTTC.

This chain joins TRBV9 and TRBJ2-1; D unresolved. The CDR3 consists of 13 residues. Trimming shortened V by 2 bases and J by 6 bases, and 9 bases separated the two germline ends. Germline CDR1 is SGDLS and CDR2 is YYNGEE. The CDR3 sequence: CASSVNTVNEQFF. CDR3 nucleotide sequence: TGTGCCAGCAGCGTTAATACGGTCAATGAGCAGTTCTTC.

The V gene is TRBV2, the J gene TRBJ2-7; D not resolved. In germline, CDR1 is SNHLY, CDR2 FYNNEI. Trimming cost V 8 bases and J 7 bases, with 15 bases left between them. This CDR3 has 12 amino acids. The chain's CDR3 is CASRPEGREQYF. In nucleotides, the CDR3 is TGTGCCAGCCGGCCGGAAGGTCGGGAGCAGTACTTC.

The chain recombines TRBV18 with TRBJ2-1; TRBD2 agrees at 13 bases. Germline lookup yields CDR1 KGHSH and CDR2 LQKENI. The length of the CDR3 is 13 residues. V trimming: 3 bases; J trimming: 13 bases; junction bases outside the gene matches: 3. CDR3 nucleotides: TGTGCCAGCTCACCGGGGACTAGCGGGGACCAGTTCTTC. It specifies CASSPGTSGDQFF.

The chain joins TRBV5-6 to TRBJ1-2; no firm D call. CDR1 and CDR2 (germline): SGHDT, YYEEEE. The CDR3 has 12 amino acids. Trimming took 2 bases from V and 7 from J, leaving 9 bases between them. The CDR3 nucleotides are TGTGCCAGCAGCTTTGGGGATTCTGGCTACACCTTC. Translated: CASSFGDSGYTF.

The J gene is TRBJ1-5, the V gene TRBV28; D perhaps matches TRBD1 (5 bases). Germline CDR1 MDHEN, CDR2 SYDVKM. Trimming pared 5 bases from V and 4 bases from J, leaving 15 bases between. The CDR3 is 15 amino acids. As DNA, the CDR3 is TGTGCCAGCAGTACTCCGGGACGGACTAATCAGCCCCAGCATTTT. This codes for CASSTPGRTNQPQHF.

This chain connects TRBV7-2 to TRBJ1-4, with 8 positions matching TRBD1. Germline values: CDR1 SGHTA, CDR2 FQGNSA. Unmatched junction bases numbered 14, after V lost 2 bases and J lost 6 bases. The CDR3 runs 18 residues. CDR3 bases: TGTGCCAGCAGCTTAACAGGTCTCCCAGGGGGCAAGGATGAAAAACTGTTTTTT. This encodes CASSLTGLPGGKDEKLFF. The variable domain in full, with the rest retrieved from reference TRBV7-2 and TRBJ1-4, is GAGVSQSPSNKVTEKGKDVELRCDPISGHTALYWYRQSLGQGLEFLIYFQGNSAPDKSGLPSDRFSAERTGGSVSTLTIQRTQQEDSAVYLCASSLTGLPGGKDEKLFFGSGTQLSVL.

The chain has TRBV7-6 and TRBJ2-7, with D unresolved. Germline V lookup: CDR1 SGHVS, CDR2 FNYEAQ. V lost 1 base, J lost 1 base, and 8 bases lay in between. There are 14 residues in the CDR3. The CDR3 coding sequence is TGTGCCAGCAGCTTAGTTTTCAATTCCTACGAGCAGTACTTC. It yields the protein CASSLVFNSYEQYF.

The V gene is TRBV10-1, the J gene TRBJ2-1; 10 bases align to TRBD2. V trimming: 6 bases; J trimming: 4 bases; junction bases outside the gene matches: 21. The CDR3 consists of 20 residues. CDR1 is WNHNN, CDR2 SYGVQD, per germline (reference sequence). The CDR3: CASSGSRDREAGGLYNEQFF. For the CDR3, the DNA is TGCGCCAGCAGCGGGTCTCGGGACAGAGAAGCGGGGGGGCTATACAATGAGCAGTTCTTC.

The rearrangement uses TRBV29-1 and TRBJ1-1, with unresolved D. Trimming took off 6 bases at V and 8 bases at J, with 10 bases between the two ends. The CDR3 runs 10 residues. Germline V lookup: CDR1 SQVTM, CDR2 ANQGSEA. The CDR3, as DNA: TGCAGCGTCGTGAAGACCGAAGCTTTCTTT. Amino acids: CSVVKTEAFF. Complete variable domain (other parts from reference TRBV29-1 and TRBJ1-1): SAVISQKPSRDICQRGTSLTIQCQVDSQVTMMFWYRQQPGQSLTLIATANQGSEATYESGFVIDKFPISRPNLTFSTLTVSNMSPEDSSIYLCSVVKTEAFFGQGTRLTVV.

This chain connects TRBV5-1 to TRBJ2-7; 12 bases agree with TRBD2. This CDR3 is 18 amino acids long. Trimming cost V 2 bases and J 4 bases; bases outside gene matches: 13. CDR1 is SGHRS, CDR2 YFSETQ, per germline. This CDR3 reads CASSFRLAGESRHYEQYF. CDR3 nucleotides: TGCGCCAGCAGCTTTAGACTAGCGGGAGAATCTCGTCATTACGAGCAGTACTTC.

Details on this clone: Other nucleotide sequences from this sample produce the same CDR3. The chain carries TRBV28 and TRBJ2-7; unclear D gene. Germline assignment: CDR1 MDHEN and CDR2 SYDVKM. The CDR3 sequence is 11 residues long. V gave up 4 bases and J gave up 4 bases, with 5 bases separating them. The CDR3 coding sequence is TGTGCCAGCAGTTCCAATTACGAGCAGTACTTC. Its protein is CASSSNYEQYF.

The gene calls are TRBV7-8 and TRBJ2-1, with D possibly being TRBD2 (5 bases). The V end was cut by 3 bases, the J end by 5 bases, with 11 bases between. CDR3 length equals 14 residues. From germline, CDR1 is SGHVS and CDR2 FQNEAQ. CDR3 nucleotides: TGTGCCAGCAGCTTTCGGGGATTGGACAATGAGCAGTTCTTC. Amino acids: CASSFRGLDNEQFF.

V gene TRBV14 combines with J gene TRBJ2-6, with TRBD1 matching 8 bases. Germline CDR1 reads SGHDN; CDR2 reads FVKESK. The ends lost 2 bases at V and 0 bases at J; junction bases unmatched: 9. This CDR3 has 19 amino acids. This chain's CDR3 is CASSQLRDRSRSGANVLTF. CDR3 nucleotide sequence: TGTGCCAGCAGCCAACTTCGGGACAGGTCTCGCTCTGGGGCCAACGTCCTGACTTTC.

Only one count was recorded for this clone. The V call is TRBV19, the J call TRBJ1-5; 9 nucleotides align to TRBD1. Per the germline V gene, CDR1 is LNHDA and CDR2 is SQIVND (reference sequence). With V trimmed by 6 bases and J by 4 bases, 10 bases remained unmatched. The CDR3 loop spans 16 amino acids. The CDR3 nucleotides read TGTGCCAGTAGACTCGACAGGGGGGGGGAAAATCAGCCCCAGCATTTT. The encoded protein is CASRLDRGGENQPQHF.

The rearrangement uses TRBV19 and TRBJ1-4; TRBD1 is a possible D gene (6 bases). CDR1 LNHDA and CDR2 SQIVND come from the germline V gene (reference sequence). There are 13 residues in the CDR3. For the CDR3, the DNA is TGTGCAGTAAATTCCGACAGGAATGAAAAACTGTTTTTT. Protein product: CAVNSDRNEKLFF.